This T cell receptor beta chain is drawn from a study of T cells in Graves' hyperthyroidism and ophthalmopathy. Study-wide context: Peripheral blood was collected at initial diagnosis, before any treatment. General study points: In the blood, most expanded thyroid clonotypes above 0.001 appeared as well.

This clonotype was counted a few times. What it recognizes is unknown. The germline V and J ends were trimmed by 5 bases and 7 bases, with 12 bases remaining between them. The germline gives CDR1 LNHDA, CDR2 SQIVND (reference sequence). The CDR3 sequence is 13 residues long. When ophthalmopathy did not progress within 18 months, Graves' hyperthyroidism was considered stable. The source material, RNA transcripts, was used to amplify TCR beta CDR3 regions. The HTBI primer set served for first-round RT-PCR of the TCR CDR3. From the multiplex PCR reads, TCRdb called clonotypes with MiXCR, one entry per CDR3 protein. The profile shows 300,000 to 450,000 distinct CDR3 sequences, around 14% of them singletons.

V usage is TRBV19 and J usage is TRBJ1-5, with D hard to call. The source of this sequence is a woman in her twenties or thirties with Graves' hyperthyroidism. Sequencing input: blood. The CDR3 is CASSPMTGQPQHF. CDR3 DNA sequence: TGTGCCAGTAGTCCAATGACCGGGCAGCCCCAGCATTTT.